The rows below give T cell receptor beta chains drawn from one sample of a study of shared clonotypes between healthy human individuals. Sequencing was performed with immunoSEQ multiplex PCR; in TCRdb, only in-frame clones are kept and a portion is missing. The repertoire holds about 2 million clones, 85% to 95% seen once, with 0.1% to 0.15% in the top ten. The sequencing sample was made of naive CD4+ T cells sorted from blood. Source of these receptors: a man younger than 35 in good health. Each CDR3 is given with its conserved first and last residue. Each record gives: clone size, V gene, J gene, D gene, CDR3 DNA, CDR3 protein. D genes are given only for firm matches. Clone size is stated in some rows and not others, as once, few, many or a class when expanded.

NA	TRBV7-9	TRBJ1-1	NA	TGTGCCAGCAGGTTACTGGACTTAGGGACTGAAGCTTTCTTT	CASRLLDLGTEAFF
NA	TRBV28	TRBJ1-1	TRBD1	TGTGCCAGCAGTTTACACACAGGGGCGGGCACTGAAGCTTTCTTT	CASSLHTGAGTEAFF
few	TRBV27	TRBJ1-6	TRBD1	TGTGCCAGCACACACCAGGGGGAGAATTCACCCCTCCACTTT	CASTHQGENSPLHF
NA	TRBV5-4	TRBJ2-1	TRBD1	TGTGCCAGCAGCTTCGCACAGGGGGTGAGCAATGAGCAGTTCTTC	CASSFAQGVSNEQFF
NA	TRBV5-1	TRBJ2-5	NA	TGCGCCAGCACCTCCTCGGGACAACTACAAGAGACCCAGTACTTC	CASTSSGQLQETQYF
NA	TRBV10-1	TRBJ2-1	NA	TGCGCCAGCAGTGATTCTATCATGGATGAGCAGTTCTTC	CASSDSIMDEQFF
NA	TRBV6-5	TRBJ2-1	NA	TGTGCCAGCAGCGCCGGGACGAAGGATCCTTCAAGGCAGTTCTTC	CASSAGTKDPSRQFF
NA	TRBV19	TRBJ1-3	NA	TGTGCCAGTAGTATCTCCGGGACAAAGGTCTCCCAATATGGAAACACCATATATTTT	CASSISGTKVSQYGNTIYF
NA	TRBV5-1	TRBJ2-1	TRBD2	TGCGCCAGCAGCTTGGATCTAGCGGGTATAGGCTCCTACAATGAGCAGTTCTTC	CASSLDLAGIGSYNEQFF
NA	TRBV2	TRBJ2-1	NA	TGTGCCAGCAGTGAGGCAGGGGTGTACAATGAGCAGTTCTTC	CASSEAGVYNEQFF
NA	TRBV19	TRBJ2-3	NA	TGTGCCAGTCGAAGGACTAGCACAGATACGCAGTATTTT	CASRRTSTDTQYF
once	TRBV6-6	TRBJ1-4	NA	TGTGCCAGCAGTTACCCGAATGAAAAACTGTTTTTT	CASSYPNEKLFF
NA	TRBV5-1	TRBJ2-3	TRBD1	TGCGCCAGCAGCTCCCGACAGGGTCGAATAACAGATACGCAGTATTTT	CASSSRQGRITDTQYF
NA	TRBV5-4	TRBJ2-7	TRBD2	TGTGCCAGCAGCCCCGAGAGCGGGAGATTCTACGAGCAGTACTTC	CASSPESGRFYEQYF
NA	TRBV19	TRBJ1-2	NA	TGTGCCAGTAGTATGGTGGACGTCGCTAACTATGGCTACACCTTC	CASSMVDVANYGYTF
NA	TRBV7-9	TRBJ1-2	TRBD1	TGTGCCAGCAGCTTAACCCCCCGACAGGGGCCTTCCTTTTATGGCTACACCTTC	CASSLTPRQGPSFYGYTF
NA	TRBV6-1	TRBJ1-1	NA	TGTGCCAGCGGGGACGGTAGATTAGAAGCTTTCTTT	CASGDGRLEAFF
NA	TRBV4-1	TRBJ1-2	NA	TGCGCCAGCAGACCTCCGGGCCAGGGGACCTATGGCTACACCTTC	CASRPPGQGTYGYTF
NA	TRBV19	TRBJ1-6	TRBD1	TGTGCCAGTAGTCTGGGGACAGTAGTTTCGTCACCCCTCCACTTT	CASSLGTVVSSPLHF
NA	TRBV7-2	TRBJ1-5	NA	TGTGCCAGCAGCCTCAGGAGCAATCAGCCCCAGCATTTT	CASSLRSNQPQHF
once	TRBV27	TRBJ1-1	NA	TGTGCCAGCAGTTTCCGGCAAGACACTGAAGCTTTCTTT	CASSFRQDTEAFF
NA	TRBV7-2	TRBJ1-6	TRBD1	TGTGCCAGCAGCTTAATGGGACAGGGGTTAAAACCCCTCCACTTT	CASSLMGQGLKPLHF
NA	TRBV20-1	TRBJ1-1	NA	TGCAGTGCTAGGTTTATGGAGTGGGCTTTCTTT	CSARFMEWAFF
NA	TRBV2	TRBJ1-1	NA	TGTGCCAGCAGTGAAGGGCCTGTATGGGCTGAAGCTTTCTTT	CASSEGPVWAEAFF
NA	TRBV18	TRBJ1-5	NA	TGTGCCAGCTCACGGGACAATCAGCCCCAGCATTTT	CASSRDNQPQHF
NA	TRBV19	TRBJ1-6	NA	TGTGCCAGTAGTGAAGCAGCGAATTCACCCCTCCACTTT	CASSEAANSPLHF
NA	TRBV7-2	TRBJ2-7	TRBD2	TGTGCCAGCAGCTGGGGACTAGCGGGAGGATACGAGCAGTACTTC	CASSWGLAGGYEQYF
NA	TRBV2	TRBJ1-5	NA	TGTGCCAGCAGAACCCATAGCAATCAGCCCCAGCATTTT	CASRTHSNQPQHF
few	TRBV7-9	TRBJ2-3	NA	TGTGCCAGCAGCTTAAGGCAGGGGAGCACAGATACGCAGTATTTT	CASSLRQGSTDTQYF
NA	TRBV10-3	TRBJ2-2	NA	TGTGCCATCAGTGATAACCAGGGAACCGGGGAGCTGTTTTTT	CAISDNQGTGELFF
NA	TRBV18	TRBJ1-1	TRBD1	TGTGCCAGCTCACAGGGACAGAGCAAAATGAACACTGAAGCTTTCTTT	CASSQGQSKMNTEAFF
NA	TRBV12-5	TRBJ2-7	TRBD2	TGTGCTAGTGGTCCGGGACGTGGGGGGACTAGCGGGAGTGCCTACTACGAGCAGTACTTC	CASGPGRGGTSGSAYYEQYF
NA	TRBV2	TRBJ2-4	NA	TGTGCCAGCAGTGTTCCCGGGGGCAGGGGGGCTTTAAGCAAAAACATTCAGTACTTC	CASSVPGGRGALSKNIQYF
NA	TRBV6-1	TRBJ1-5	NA	TGTGCCAGCGGGGGGAATCAGCCCCAGCATTTT	CASGGNQPQHF
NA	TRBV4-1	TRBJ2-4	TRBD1	TGCGCCAGCAGCCAATTAGGGACAGTAGCCAAAAACATTCAGTACTTC	CASSQLGTVAKNIQYF
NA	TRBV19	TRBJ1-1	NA	TGTGCCAGTAGTAGTCGGCTTAATCGGGACACTGAAGCTTTCTTT	CASSSRLNRDTEAFF
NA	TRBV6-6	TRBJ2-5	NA	TGTGCCAGCAGCCACCTTGGAGCAGAGACCCAGTACTTC	CASSHLGAETQYF
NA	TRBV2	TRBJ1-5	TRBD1	TGTGCCAGCATAAGAGAACAGGGGGATCAGCCCCAGCATTTT	CASIREQGDQPQHF
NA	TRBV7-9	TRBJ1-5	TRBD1	TGTGCCAGCAGCTTAGGGACAGGGACTAGCAATCAGCCCCAGCATTTT	CASSLGTGTSNQPQHF
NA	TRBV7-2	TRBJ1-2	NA	TGTGCCAGCAGCTATAGAGGGGGGTATAACTATGGCTACACCTTC	CASSYRGGYNYGYTF
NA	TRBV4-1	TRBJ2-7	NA	TGCGCCAGCAGCCCAACCGGGACTTATATCTACGAGCAGTACTTC	CASSPTGTYIYEQYF
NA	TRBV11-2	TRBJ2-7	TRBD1	TGTGCCAGCAGCTTTCGATCTCAATTGGACAGGGCCTACGAGCAGTACTTC	CASSFRSQLDRAYEQYF
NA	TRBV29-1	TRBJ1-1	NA	TGCAGCGTTGAGATACGACAGGCGAACACTGAAGCTTTCTTT	CSVEIRQANTEAFF
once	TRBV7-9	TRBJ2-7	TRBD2	TGTGCCAGCAGCTTAATGGGGACTAGCTACGAGCAGTACTTC	CASSLMGTSYEQYF
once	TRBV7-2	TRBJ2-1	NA	TGTGCCAGCAGCTGGGGGGCCTACAATGAGCAGTTCTTC	CASSWGAYNEQFF